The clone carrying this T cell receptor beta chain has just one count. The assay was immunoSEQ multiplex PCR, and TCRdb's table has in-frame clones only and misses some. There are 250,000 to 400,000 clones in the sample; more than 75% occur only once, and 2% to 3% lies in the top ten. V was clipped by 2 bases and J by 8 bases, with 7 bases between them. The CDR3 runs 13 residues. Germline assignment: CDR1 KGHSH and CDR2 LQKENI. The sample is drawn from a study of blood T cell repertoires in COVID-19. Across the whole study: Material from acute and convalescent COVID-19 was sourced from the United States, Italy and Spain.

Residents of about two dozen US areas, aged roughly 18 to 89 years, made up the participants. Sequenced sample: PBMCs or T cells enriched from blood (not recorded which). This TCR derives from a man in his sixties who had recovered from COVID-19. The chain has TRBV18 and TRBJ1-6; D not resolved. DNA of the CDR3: TGTGCCAGCTCACCAAACAGAGATTCACCCCTCCACTTT. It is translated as CASSPNRDSPLHF.